Shown below are 18 T cell receptor beta chains from a single sample sequenced in a study of control samples from healthy donors and cancer patients. Produced via immunoSEQ multiplex PCR; TCRdb's table is partial and in-frame only. This sample carries roughly 130,000 clones, 93% of them seen once, and the ten largest clones take 1.7%. The specimen was PBMCs. Source of these receptors: a man over 45 with head and neck cancer.

The chain employs TRBV30 and TRBJ2-5; weak D call: TRBD2 (7 bases). Trimming removed 0 bases at V and 3 bases at J, with 8 bases between. The germline V gene encodes CDR1 GTSNPN and CDR2 SVGIG (reference sequence). The CDR3 runs 13 residues. This CDR3 reads CAWSVGGEETQYF. In DNA, the CDR3 is TGTGCCTGGAGTGTAGGGGGGGAAGAGACCCAGTACTTC.

V gene TRBV28 combines with J gene TRBJ2-4, with 9 bases that match TRBD1. Germline CDR1 is MDHEN and CDR2 is SYDVKM. V shed 3 bases, J shed 6 bases, and the junction held 3 bases outside the gene matches. CDR3 length: 14 amino acids. The CDR3 DNA reads TGTGCCAGCAGTTTCGGGACAGGGCGAAACATTCAGTACTTC. This codes for CASSFGTGRNIQYF.

This clone was counted between two and nine times. The CDR3 DNA sequence: TGTGCCAGCAGACCTCTCCGGGACAGCATTCTCTATGGCTACACCTTC. The encoded protein is CASRPLRDSILYGYTF. V and J are TRBV11-2 and TRBJ1-2, with 7 bases that match TRBD1. The CDR3 covers 16 residues. Germline lookup yields CDR1 SGHAT and CDR2 FQNNGV. V shed 6 bases and J 4 bases; nucleotides not matched to a gene: 14.

The chain employs TRBV19 and TRBJ1-6; D not certain. Trimming cost V 4 bases and J 7 bases, with 14 bases left between them. This CDR3 comprises 15 residues. CDR1 is LNHDA, CDR2 SQIVND, per germline (reference sequence). CDR3 amino acids: CASSKRPGTNSPLHF. The DNA of the CDR3 is TGTGCCAGTAGTAAAAGACCGGGAACAAATTCACCCCTCCACTTT. Looking up the rest from reference TRBV19 and TRBJ1-6 gives the full variable domain: DGGITQSPKYLFRKEGQNVTLSCEQNLNHDAMYWYRQDPGQGLRLIYYSQIVNDFQKGDIAEGYSVSREKKESFPLTVTSAQKNPTAFYLCASSKRPGTNSPLHFGNGTRLTVT.

V and J are TRBV27 and TRBJ2-7, with D maybe TRBD1 (6 bases). Per germline, CDR1 MNHEY and CDR2 SMNVEV (reference sequence). The V end lost 5 bases, the J end lost 4 bases, and 18 bases lay between the germline ends. The CDR3 is made up of 15 amino acids. The DNA of the CDR3 is TGTGCCAGCAGTAGAGCAACAGGGAGAATATACGAGCAGTACTTC. Translating it yields CASSRATGRIYEQYF.

Only one count was recorded for this clone. The genes are TRBV5-1 and TRBJ2-7; possibly TRBD1 or TRBD2 for D (6 bases each). Germline values: CDR1 SGHRS, CDR2 YFSETQ. CDR3 size: 14 residues. Between the trimmed V and J ends, which lost 0 bases and 6 bases, there was a span of 13 bases. This chain's CDR3 is CASSLDWGAGEQYF. The CDR3 DNA follows: TGCGCCAGCAGCTTGGATTGGGGGGCGGGCGAGCAGTACTTC. The whole variable domain, remainder taken from reference TRBV5-1 and TRBJ2-7, is KAGVTQTPRYLIKTRGQQVTLSCSPISGHRSVSWYQQTPGQGLQFLFEYFSETQRNKGNFPGRFSGRQFSNSRSEMNVSTLELGDSALYLCASSLDWGAGEQYFGPGTRLTVT.

On this clone itself: The sample carries other DNA sequences with the same CDR3. The chain couples TRBV19 to TRBJ2-3; D may be TRBD2 (6 bases). Trimming shortened V by 3 bases and J by 3 bases, and 13 bases separated the two germline ends. Germline V gene data show CDR1 as LNHDA and CDR2 as SQIVND (reference sequence). The CDR3 runs 15 residues. The CDR3 coding sequence is TGTGCCAGTAGTATTGGAGGGAGAGTAACAGATACGCAGTATTTT. As protein: CASSIGGRVTDTQYF.

The rearrangement joins TRBV7-2 to TRBJ1-3; TRBD1 aligns across 7 bases. Germline CDR1 SGHTA, CDR2 FQGNSA. J lost 3 bases, V lost 4 bases, and 3 bases had no gene match. The CDR3 runs to 14 residues. The CDR3 loop reads CASSSQGIGNTIYF. Here the CDR3 DNA reads TGTGCCAGCAGCTCACAGGGGATTGGAAACACCATATATTTT.

The rearrangement joins TRBV4-1 to TRBJ2-3; TRBD1 agrees at 9 bases. Germline assignment: CDR1 MGHRA and CDR2 YSYEKL. With V trimmed by 4 bases and J by 2 bases, 4 bases remained unmatched. CDR3 length: 15 residues. DNA of the CDR3: TGCGCCAGCAGCCCGGGACAGGGCCCCACAGATACGCAGTATTTT. Translation gives CASSPGQGPTDTQYF.

The V and J genes are TRBV5-1 and TRBJ1-1; possible D gene TRBD1, 5 bases. The V end was cut by 1 base, the J end by 1 base, with 8 bases between. This CDR3 is 14 amino acids long. The germline CDR1 and CDR2 sequences are SGHRS and YFSETQ. CDR3 in amino acids: CASSLRGQNTEAFF. CDR3 bases: TGCGCCAGCAGCTTGCGAGGACAGAACACTGAAGCTTTCTTT.

This clone was detected only once. The genes are TRBV5-1 and TRBJ2-3; D gene uncertain. Germline CDR1 SGHRS, CDR2 YFSETQ. The CDR3 covers 12 residues. Trimming cost V 3 bases and J 1 base, with 3 bases left between them. The DNA of the CDR3 is TGCGCCAGCAGCTCGGGCACAGATACGCAGTATTTT. This codes for CASSSGTDTQYF.

The chain has TRBV30 and TRBJ1-1; unclear D gene. V lost 3 bases to trimming and J lost 5 bases, with 13 bases between them. The CDR3 length is 13 residues. The V gene's germline CDR1 is GTSNPN and CDR2 SVGIG (reference sequence). The CDR3, as DNA: TGTGCCTGGAGGGCCGGATTGGGGACTGAAGCTTTCTTT. This codes for CAWRAGLGTEAFF.

The CDR3 spells CASSERDRGGYTF. The CDR3 nucleotides are TGTGCCAGCAGTGAACGGGACAGGGGTGGCTACACCTTC. This chain joins TRBV6-1 and TRBJ1-2; 10 positions match TRBD1. V lost 2 bases to trimming and J lost 7 bases; unmatched junction nucleotides: 1. The CDR3 sequence is 13 residues long. Germline CDR1 MNHNS, CDR2 SASEGT.

This clone occurred once. The chain links TRBV7-2 to TRBJ2-1, with D uncertain. Germline CDR1 and CDR2: SGHTA and FQGNSA. The CDR3 loop spans 13 amino acids. Between the trimmed V and J ends, which lost 4 bases and 5 bases, there was a span of 9 bases. The DNA of the CDR3 is TGTGCCAGCAGCTCCCCCGTCGACAATGAGCAGTTCTTC. Its protein product is CASSSPVDNEQFF.

The rearrangement links TRBV18 to TRBJ1-1; D perhaps matches TRBD1 (6 bases). CDR3 size: 16 residues. The V gene's germline CDR1 is KGHSH and CDR2 LQKENI. Trimming took 6 bases from V and 0 from J, leaving 17 bases between them. Here the CDR3 reads CASSISRQAMNTEAFF. The CDR3 nucleotides read TGTGCCAGCTCTATCAGTCGACAGGCGATGAACACTGAAGCTTTCTTT. Supplemented by reference TRBV18 and TRBJ1-1, the full variable domain reads NAGVMQNPRHLVRRRGQEARLRCSPMKGHSHVYWYRQLPEEGLKFMVYLQKENIIDESGMPKERFSAEFPKEGPSILRIQQVVRGDSAAYFCASSISRQAMNTEAFFGQGTRLTVV.

CDR3 loop: CSVWVGLANTEAFF. CDR3 bases: TGCAGCGTTTGGGTGGGGCTGGCAAACACTGAAGCTTTCTTT. The chain couples TRBV29-1 to TRBJ1-1; D perhaps matches TRBD1 (5 bases). V lost 5 bases and J lost 2, with 15 bases in between. From germline, CDR1 is SQVTM and CDR2 ANQGSEA. The CDR3 covers 14 residues.

The rearrangement joins TRBV2 to TRBJ2-2, with a tentative D call TRBD1 (6 bases). V lost 8 bases, J lost 7 bases, and 14 bases lay in between. Germline assignment: CDR1 SNHLY and CDR2 FYNNEI. The CDR3 length is 13 residues. CDR3 loop: CASEQGSRGELFF. DNA of the CDR3: TGTGCCAGCGAACAGGGCTCCCGCGGGGAGCTGTTTTTT.

The gene calls are TRBV7-2 and TRBJ2-7; D possibly matches TRBD1 or TRBD2 (6 bases each). The germline gives CDR1 SGHTA, CDR2 FQGNSA. CDR3 length equals 13 residues. The V and J ends lost 5 bases and 5 bases respectively, with 13 bases between them. CDR3 region: CASSPRGPHEQYF. CDR3 sequence (DNA): TGTGCCAGCAGCCCACGGGGGCCCCACGAGCAGTACTTC.